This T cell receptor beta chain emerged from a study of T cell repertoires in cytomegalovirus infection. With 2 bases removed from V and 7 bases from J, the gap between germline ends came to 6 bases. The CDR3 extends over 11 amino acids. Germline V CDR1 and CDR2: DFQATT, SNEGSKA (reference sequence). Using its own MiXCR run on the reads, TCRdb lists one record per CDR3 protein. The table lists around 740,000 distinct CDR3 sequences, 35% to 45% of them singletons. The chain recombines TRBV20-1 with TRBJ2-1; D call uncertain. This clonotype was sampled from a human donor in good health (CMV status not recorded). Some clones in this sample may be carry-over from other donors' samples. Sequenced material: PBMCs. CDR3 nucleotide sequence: TGCAGTGCTAGAAGATCGAATGAGCAGTTCTTC. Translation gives CSARRSNEQFF.